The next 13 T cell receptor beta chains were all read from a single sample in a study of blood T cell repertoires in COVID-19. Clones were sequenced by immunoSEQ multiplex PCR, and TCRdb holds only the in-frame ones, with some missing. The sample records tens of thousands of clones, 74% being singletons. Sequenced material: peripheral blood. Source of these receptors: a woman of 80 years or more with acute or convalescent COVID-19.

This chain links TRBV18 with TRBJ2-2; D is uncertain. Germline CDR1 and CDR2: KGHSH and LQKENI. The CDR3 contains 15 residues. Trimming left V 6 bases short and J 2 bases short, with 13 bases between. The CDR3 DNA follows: TGTGCCAGCTCCCTCCAGGTGCTAAACACCGGGGAGCTGTTTTTT. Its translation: CASSLQVLNTGELFF.

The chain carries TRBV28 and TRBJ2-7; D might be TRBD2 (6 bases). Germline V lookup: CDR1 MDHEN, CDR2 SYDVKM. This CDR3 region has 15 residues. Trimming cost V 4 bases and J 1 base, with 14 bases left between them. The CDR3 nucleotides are TGTGCCAGCAGTTCCCCCCGGGACTTTTCCTACGAGCAGTACTTC. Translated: CASSSPRDFSYEQYF.

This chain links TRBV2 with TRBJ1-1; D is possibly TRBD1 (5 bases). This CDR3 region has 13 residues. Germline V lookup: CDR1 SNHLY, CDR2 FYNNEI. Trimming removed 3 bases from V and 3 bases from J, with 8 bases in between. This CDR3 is CASSDRVDTEAFF. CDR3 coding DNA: TGTGCCAGCAGTGACAGGGTCGACACTGAAGCTTTCTTT. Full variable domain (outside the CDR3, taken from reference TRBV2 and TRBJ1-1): EPEVTQTPSHQVTQMGQEVILRCVPISNHLYFYWYRQILGQKVEFLVSFYNNEISEKSEIFDDQFSVERPDGSNFTLKIRSTKLEDSAMYFCASSDRVDTEAFFGQGTRLTVV.

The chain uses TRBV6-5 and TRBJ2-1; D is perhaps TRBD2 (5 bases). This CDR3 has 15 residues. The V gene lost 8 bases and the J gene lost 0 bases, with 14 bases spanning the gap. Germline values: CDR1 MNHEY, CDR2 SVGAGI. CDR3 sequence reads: CASRLARSSYNEQFF. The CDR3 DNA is TGTGCCAGCCGTCTAGCCCGGAGCTCCTACAATGAGCAGTTCTTC.

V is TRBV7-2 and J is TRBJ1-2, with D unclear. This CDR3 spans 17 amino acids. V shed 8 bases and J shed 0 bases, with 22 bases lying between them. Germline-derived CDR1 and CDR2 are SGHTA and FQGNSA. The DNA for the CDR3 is TGTGCCAGCCCCCCTCCAGGCCGGGGTTCTTCTAACTATGGCTACACCTTC. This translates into CASPPPGRGSSNYGYTF.

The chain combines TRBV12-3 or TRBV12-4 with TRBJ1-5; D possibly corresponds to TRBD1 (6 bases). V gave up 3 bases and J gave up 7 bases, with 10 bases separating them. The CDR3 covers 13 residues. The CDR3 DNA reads TGTGCCAGCAGTTTTGACAGGTTGCAGCCCCAGCATTTT. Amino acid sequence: CASSFDRLQPQHF.

The CDR3 DNA follows: TGTGCCACCAACTTAGCGGCAGGGCTTTCTAACTATGGCTACACCTTC. Amino acid sequence: CATNLAAGLSNYGYTF. The V call is TRBV7-2, the J call TRBJ1-2; TRBD1 might be the D (5 bases). The CDR3 contains 16 residues. V lost 10 bases to trimming and J lost 0 bases, with 21 bases between them. Germline CDR1 is SGHTA and CDR2 is FQGNSA.

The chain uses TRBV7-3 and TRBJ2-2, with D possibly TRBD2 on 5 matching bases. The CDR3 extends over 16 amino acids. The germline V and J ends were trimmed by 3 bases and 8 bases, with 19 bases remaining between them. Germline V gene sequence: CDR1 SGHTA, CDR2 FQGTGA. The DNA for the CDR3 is TGTGCCAGCAGCTTTCCATCGTGGCAGCGAGGGGGGGAGCTGTTTTTT. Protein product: CASSFPSWQRGGELFF.

CDR3 residues: CASRSSGTGGLSPLHF. As DNA, the CDR3 is TGTGCCAGCAGATCATCCGGGACAGGGGGCCTGTCACCCCTCCACTTT. The rearrangement joins TRBV25-1 to TRBJ1-6; TRBD1 matches 12 bases. Germline V lookup: CDR1 MGHDK, CDR2 SYGVNS. CDR3 length: 16 residues. The ends lost 6 bases at V and 10 bases at J; junction bases unmatched: 10.

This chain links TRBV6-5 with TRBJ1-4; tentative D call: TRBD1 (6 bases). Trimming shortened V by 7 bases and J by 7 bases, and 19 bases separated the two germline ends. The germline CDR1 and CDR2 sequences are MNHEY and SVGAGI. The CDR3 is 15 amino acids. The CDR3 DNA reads TGTGCCAGCACGAGGGGGGGCCGGTTTGGTGAAAAACTGTTTTTT. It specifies CASTRGGRFGEKLFF.

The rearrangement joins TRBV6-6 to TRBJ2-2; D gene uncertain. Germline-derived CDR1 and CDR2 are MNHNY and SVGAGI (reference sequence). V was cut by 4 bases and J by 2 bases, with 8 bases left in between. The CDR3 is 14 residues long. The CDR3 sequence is CASSLSSNTGELFF. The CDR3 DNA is TGTGCCAGCAGTTTGTCTAGTAACACCGGGGAGCTGTTTTTT.

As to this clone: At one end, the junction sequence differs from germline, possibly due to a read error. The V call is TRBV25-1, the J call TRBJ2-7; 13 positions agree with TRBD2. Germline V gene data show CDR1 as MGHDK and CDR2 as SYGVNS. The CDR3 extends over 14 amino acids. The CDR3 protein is CASAGTSGTYEQYF. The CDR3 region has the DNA TGTGCCAGCGCCGGGACTAGCGGGACCTACGAGCAGTACTTT.

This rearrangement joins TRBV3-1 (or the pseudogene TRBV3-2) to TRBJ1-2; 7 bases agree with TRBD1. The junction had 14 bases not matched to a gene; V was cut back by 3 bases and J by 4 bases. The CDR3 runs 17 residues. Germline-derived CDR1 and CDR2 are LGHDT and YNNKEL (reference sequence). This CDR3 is CASSHPLASGGGYGYTF. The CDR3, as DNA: TGTGCCAGCAGCCATCCCCTGGCCTCAGGGGGAGGCTATGGCTACACCTTC.